The 13 T cell receptor beta chains listed next were all sequenced from one sample in a study of blood T cells in healthy people across ages. A second PCR, run for roughly 7 to 12 cycles, used a sample-barcoded 5' primer plus a J-beta primer mix. A single record per CDR3 protein comes from TCRdb applying MiXCR to the 5' RACE reads. The top ten hold about 26% of the sample, which has some 550,000 distinct CDR3 sequences, around 48% seen once. The sequencing sample was made of blood. The receptors shown here come from an elderly man in good health.

The sample holds one count of this clonotype. The chain joins TRBV2 to TRBJ1-1, with no clear D. CDR1 is SNHLY, CDR2 FYNNEI, per germline. CDR3 length: 13 amino acids. The germline V and J ends were trimmed by 7 bases and 4 bases, with 13 bases remaining between them. CDR3 loop: CASMRRDSTEAFF. DNA of the CDR3: TGTGCCAGCATGAGGAGAGATTCCACTGAAGCTTTCTTT.

This clonotype came up once. The CDR3 protein is CSASPLAGQVGYNEQFF. The CDR3 DNA sequence: TGCAGTGCTAGCCCACTAGCGGGCCAGGTCGGGTACAATGAGCAGTTCTTC. V gene TRBV20-1 combines with J gene TRBJ2-1; the match to TRBD2 covers 9 bases. From germline, CDR1 is DFQATT and CDR2 SNEGSKA (reference sequence). J was trimmed by 4 bases and V by 3 bases; bases with no gene match: 13. CDR3 size: 17 residues.

The chain is built from TRBV4-1 and TRBJ1-6; 8 bases agree with TRBD1. V shed 1 base, J shed 9 bases, and the junction held 8 bases outside the gene matches. From germline, CDR1 is MGHRA and CDR2 YSYEKL. The CDR3 sequence is 16 residues long. CDR3: CASSQALTGVGSPLHF. CDR3 DNA sequence: TGCGCCAGCAGCCAAGCTCTGACAGGGGTCGGTTCACCCCTCCACTTT.

The rearrangement uses TRBV15 and TRBJ2-7, with a possible D match to TRBD2 (6 bases). This CDR3 spans 16 amino acids. With 3 bases removed from V and 1 base from J, the gap between germline ends came to 16 bases. Germline V gives CDR1 LNHNV, CDR2 YYDKDF (reference sequence). For the CDR3, the DNA is TGTGCCACCAGCAGGACGGCGGGGCAGTCTTCCTACGAGCAGTACTTC. This encodes CATSRTAGQSSYEQYF.

This clonotype was observed a single time. This sequence joins TRBV4-3 and TRBJ2-3; 10 bases are shared with TRBD2. Germline loops: CDR1 LGHNA, CDR2 YSLEER. CDR3 length: 20 amino acids. After removal of 2 bases from V and 0 bases from J, the junction contained 14 bases not matched to a gene. The CDR3 sequence: CASSQYPPGQTSGSTDTQYF. In nucleotides, the CDR3 is TGCGCCAGCAGCCAATATCCCCCGGGCCAGACTAGCGGGAGCACAGATACGCAGTATTTT.

The rearrangement links TRBV7-9 to TRBJ2-3, with D unclear. CDR1 is SEHNR, CDR2 FQNEAQ, per germline (reference sequence). The CDR3 has 13 residues. Trimming shortened V by 5 bases and J by 6 bases, and 12 bases separated the two germline ends. The CDR3 sequence is CASSPAHIDTQYF. The CDR3 DNA follows: TGTGCCAGCAGCCCGGCCCACATCGATACGCAGTATTTT.

This clonotype appeared a single time. The V and J genes are TRBV15 and TRBJ2-1; 7 bases align to TRBD2. Per germline, CDR1 LNHNV and CDR2 YYDKDF (reference sequence). The CDR3 is 14 amino acids. The V and J ends lost 11 bases and 3 bases, in that order; junction bases with no gene match: 10. The CDR3 DNA reads TGTGCCGCCGGGAGAGCGGGGTACTACAATGAGCAGTTCTTC. Amino acid sequence: CAAGRAGYYNEQFF.

J is TRBJ2-7 and V is TRBV7-2, with D hard to call. The germline V and J ends were trimmed by 1 base and 5 bases, with 6 bases remaining between them. The CDR3 consists of 12 residues. Germline lookup yields CDR1 SGHTA and CDR2 FQGNSA. CDR3 region: CASSLGVNEQYF. The CDR3 nucleotides are TGTGCCAGCAGCTTAGGGGTTAACGAGCAGTACTTC.

The rearrangement uses TRBV4-2 and TRBJ2-5; no clear D. Trimming removed 5 bases at V and 5 bases at J, with 12 bases between. This CDR3 region has 13 residues. CDR1 and CDR2 (germline): LGHNA, YNFKEQ. CDR3: CASSDPPRETQYF. DNA for the CDR3: TGTGCCAGCAGCGACCCTCCTCGGGAGACCCAGTACTTC.

This chain links TRBV3-1 with TRBJ1-2; a weak D match, TRBD1 (5 bases). Germline CDR1 LGHDT, CDR2 YNNKEL (reference sequence). CDR3 size: 18 residues. The V and J ends lost 1 base and 2 bases respectively, with 20 bases between them. The DNA for the CDR3 is TGTGCCAGCAGCCAAGTCTCGGGGCGAGTAGATAGAAACTATGGCTACACCTTC. Protein sequence: CASSQVSGRVDRNYGYTF.

This chain connects TRBV11-3 to TRBJ2-1; TRBD1 aligns across 7 bases. The CDR3 is 13 amino acids. Losses at the gene ends were 6 bases for V and 9 bases for J; bases not matched to a gene: 8. In germline, CDR1 is SGHNT, CDR2 YENEEA. CDR3 residues: CASSIITGAEQFF. For the CDR3, the DNA is TGTGCCAGCAGTATAATTACAGGGGCTGAGCAGTTCTTC.

This clonotype was picked up many times. The J gene is TRBJ2-3, the V gene TRBV6-5; tentatively, D is TRBD2 (7 bases). This CDR3 is built from 16 residues. Germline V gene data show CDR1 as MNHEY and CDR2 as SVGAGI. V lost 4 bases to trimming and J lost 2 bases, with 16 bases between them. Written as DNA, the CDR3 is TGTGCCAGCAGTTCCCTCGGCGGGGGCCCCACAGATACGCAGTATTTT. This translates into CASSSLGGGPTDTQYF.

In DNA, the CDR3 is TGTGCCAGCAGCTCCGAGTTCGGTAGCGTCCAAGAGACCCAGTACTTC. Translation: CASSSEFGSVQETQYF. The V call is TRBV6-2 or TRBV6-3, the J call TRBJ2-5, with D maybe TRBD2 (5 bases). V was clipped by 6 bases and J by 1 base, with 18 bases between them. Germline-derived CDR1 and CDR2 are MNHEY and SVGEGT. This CDR3 region has 16 residues.